The 26 T cell receptor beta chains reported below all come from one sample, sequenced in a study of T cell responses to AZD1222 COVID-19 vaccine. Repertoires were generated with immunoSEQ multiplex PCR, while TCRdb's copy carries only in-frame clones and drops some. The data show some 180,000 clones, with roughly nine tenths seen just once and 0.95% to 1.1% held by the top ten. The sequencing used peripheral blood, collected 28 days after the second AZD1222 dose. The receptors originated from an adult who received the AZD1222 COVID-19 vaccine.

The chain couples TRBV20-1 to TRBJ1-1; 9 bases align to TRBD1. Losses at the gene ends were 3 bases for V and 6 bases for J; bases not matched to a gene: 2. The CDR3 covers 12 residues. Germline CDR1 reads DFQATT; CDR2 reads SNEGSKA (reference sequence). The CDR3 region is CSASRQGAEAFF. For the CDR3, the DNA is TGCAGTGCTAGTCGACAGGGGGCTGAAGCTTTCTTT.

The rearrangement links TRBV5-5 to TRBJ1-3; D is perhaps TRBD1 (5 bases). Germline CDR1 is SGHKS and CDR2 is YYEKEE (reference sequence). V lost 1 base and J 0 bases, leaving 11 bases between the germline ends. This CDR3 contains 16 residues. CDR3 nucleotide sequence: TGTGCCAGCAGCTTGAAAGGGGCCTTCTCTGGAAACACCATATATTTT. Translated, it gives CASSLKGAFSGNTIYF.

The chain carries TRBV4-3 and TRBJ2-2, with no clear D. The CDR3 is 14 residues long. CDR1 is LGHNA, CDR2 YSLEER, per germline. V lost 0 bases to trimming and J lost 7 bases, with 9 bases between them. CDR3 region: CASSQDKLVGELFF. The CDR3 DNA reads TGCGCCAGCAGCCAAGATAAGCTTGTCGGGGAGCTGTTTTTT.

Turning to this clone: The junction differs from germline at one of its ends, possibly a read error. This chain links TRBV6-5 with TRBJ1-1, with 10 nucleotides matching TRBD1. Germline CDR1 is MNHEY and CDR2 is SVGAGI. The length of the CDR3 is 12 residues. The DNA for the CDR3 is TGTGCCAGCAGACCCGACAGGGGGCGCTTAAAATTT. Encoded protein: CASRPDRGRLKF.

This clone was counted once. CDR3: CASSLVADSGELFF. The CDR3 DNA follows: TGTGCCAGCAGCTTAGTAGCGGATAGCGGGGAGCTGTTTTTT. This chain uses TRBV11-3 with TRBJ2-2; tentatively, D is TRBD2 (6 bases). The CDR3 totals 14 residues. The germline V and J ends were trimmed by 1 base and 7 bases, with 10 bases remaining between them. Germline CDR1 SGHNT, CDR2 YENEEA.

The chain uses TRBV4-1 and TRBJ2-7, with 8 bases identical to TRBD1. This CDR3 has 14 amino acids. V shed 4 bases and J 4 bases; nucleotides not matched to a gene: 6. CDR1 and CDR2 from the germline V gene are MGHRA and YSYEKL. CDR3 protein: CASSPGTGSYEQYF. The CDR3 coding sequence is TGCGCCAGCAGCCCAGGGACAGGCTCTTACGAGCAGTACTTC.

The rearrangement joins TRBV7-2 to TRBJ1-5; D unclear. The CDR3 sequence is 13 residues long. Trimming took off 5 bases at V and 1 base at J, with 6 bases between the two ends. Per germline, CDR1 SGHTA and CDR2 FQGNSA. In DNA, the CDR3 is TGTGCCAGCAGCCGGGAGAGCAATCAGCCCCAGCATTTT. It yields the protein CASSRESNQPQHF. The entire variable domain, with the rest obtained from reference TRBV7-2 and TRBJ1-5, is as follows: GAGVSQSPSNKVTEKGKDVELRCDPISGHTALYWYRQSLGQGLEFLIYFQGNSAPDKSGLPSDRFSAERTGGSVSTLTIQRTQQEDSAVYLCASSRESNQPQHFGDGTRLSIL.

This sequence joins TRBV15 and TRBJ2-3; D gene uncertain. With 1 base removed from V and 8 bases from J, the gap between germline ends came to 7 bases. Germline values: CDR1 LNHNV, CDR2 YYDKDF (reference sequence). The length of the CDR3 is 12 residues. The CDR3 loop is CATSRVTGTQYF. CDR3 DNA sequence: TGTGCCACCAGCAGAGTAACGGGTACGCAGTATTTT.

The chain has TRBV19 and TRBJ2-7; no definite D call. Trimming stripped 0 bases from V and 5 bases from J, with 2 bases between. CDR3 size: 11 residues. Germline lookup yields CDR1 LNHDA and CDR2 SQIVND (reference sequence). The DNA of the CDR3 is TGTGCCAGTAGTATAGAGAACGAGCAGTACTTC. It yields the protein CASSIENEQYF.

V gene TRBV3-1 (or the pseudogene TRBV3-2) combines with J gene TRBJ1-4; the D gene is possibly TRBD1 (5 bases). The germline gives CDR1 LGHDT, CDR2 YNNKEL (reference sequence). This CDR3 is built from 18 residues. V lost 3 bases and J 4 bases, leaving 21 bases between the germline ends. The CDR3 bases are TGTGCCAGCAGCCATCGACGGGTCGCAGGGAGGAATAATGAAAAACTGTTTTTT. Translating it yields CASSHRRVAGRNNEKLFF.

The count of this clone is one. The V and J genes are TRBV10-3 and TRBJ1-5; TRBD1 matches 7 bases. V was clipped by 3 bases and J by 4 bases; unmatched bases: 12. CDR3 length: 17 amino acids. Germline CDR1 reads ENHRY; CDR2 reads SYGVKD. CDR3 in DNA: TGTGCCATCAGTGACAACAGGGGCCCAGACCCAAATCAGCCCCAGCATTTT. Protein sequence: CAISDNRGPDPNQPQHF.

The V call is TRBV4-2, the J call TRBJ1-1, with unresolved D. V was cut by 2 bases and J by 0 bases, with 7 bases left in between. Germline V gene data show CDR1 as LGHNA and CDR2 as YNFKEQ. CDR3 length equals 14 residues. This CDR3 is CASSQISVNTEAFF. For the CDR3, the DNA is TGTGCCAGCAGCCAAATCTCAGTGAACACTGAAGCTTTCTTT.

The chain couples TRBV6-4 to TRBJ2-3; weak D call: TRBD2 (6 bases). Germline V gives CDR1 MRHNA, CDR2 SNTAGT. The CDR3 sequence is 15 residues long. V was clipped by 8 bases and J by 0 bases, with 15 bases between them. CDR3 sequence: CASLQRAGSTDTQYF. The CDR3 DNA sequence: TGTGCCAGCCTACAGCGGGCGGGTAGCACAGATACGCAGTATTTT.

The rearrangement joins TRBV7-2 to TRBJ1-5; TRBD1 is a possible D gene (5 bases). Germline V gives CDR1 SGHTA, CDR2 FQGNSA. The CDR3 sequence is 15 residues long. Trimming cost V 5 bases and J 7 bases, with 18 bases left between them. CDR3 nucleotide sequence: TGTGCCAGCAGCCCAAACTCTCAGGGTAACCAGCCCCAGCATTTT. Its translation: CASSPNSQGNQPQHF. The variable domain in full, completed from reference TRBV7-2 and TRBJ1-5, reads GAGVSQSPSNKVTEKGKDVELRCDPISGHTALYWYRQSLGQGLEFLIYFQGNSAPDKSGLPSDRFSAERTGGSVSTLTIQRTQQEDSAVYLCASSPNSQGNQPQHFGDGTRLSIL.

This chain connects TRBV10-3 to TRBJ1-1; 8 positions agree with TRBD1. The germline V gene has CDR1 ENHRY and CDR2 SYGVKD. Germline trimming cut 0 bases from V and 0 bases from J; bases unmatched to any gene: 3. This CDR3 is 16 amino acids long. CDR3 DNA: TGTGCCATCAGTGAGTCCCAGGGGGCCCTGAACACTGAAGCTTTCTTT. Its protein is CAISESQGALNTEAFF.

The chain couples TRBV19 to TRBJ1-5; D is unresolved. The CDR3 contains 16 residues. Trimming removed 3 bases at V and 2 bases at J, with 14 bases between. Looked up from germline, CDR1 is LNHDA and CDR2 is SQIVND (reference sequence). The CDR3: CASSMAPNRGNQPQHF. In DNA, the CDR3 is TGTGCCAGTAGTATGGCTCCCAACCGGGGCAATCAGCCCCAGCATTTT.

As DNA, the CDR3 is TGTGCCTGGAGCCCGATTGGAAGCAATCAGCCCCAGCATTTT. Translated: CAWSPIGSNQPQHF. The V gene is TRBV30, the J gene TRBJ1-5, with D unresolved. V was cut by 3 bases and J by 1 base, with 10 bases left in between. The CDR3 runs to 14 residues. Germline lookup yields CDR1 GTSNPN and CDR2 SVGIG (reference sequence).

This chain connects TRBV6-2 or TRBV6-3 to TRBJ1-2; D is possibly TRBD1 (5 bases). Germline assignment: CDR1 MNHEY and CDR2 SVGEGT. V was pared by 2 bases and J by 4 bases, with 11 bases between. The CDR3 runs to 14 residues. The chain's CDR3 is CASSYGASPYGYTF. The CDR3 region has the DNA TGTGCCAGCAGTTACGGGGCATCCCCCTATGGCTACACCTTC.

This clone was seen once. This chain joins TRBV7-2 and TRBJ1-2; 9 bases are a match to TRBD1. The CDR3 length is 13 residues. In germline, CDR1 is SGHTA, CDR2 FQGNSA. The CDR3 spells CAAGTGSNYGYTF. CDR3 coding DNA: TGTGCGGCGGGGACAGGGAGTAACTATGGCTACACCTTC.

The chain joins TRBV5-1 to TRBJ2-5, with D hard to call. V was shortened by 0 bases and J by 5 bases, with 11 bases between the two germline ends. From germline, CDR1 is SGHRS and CDR2 YFSETQ. There are 14 residues in the CDR3. CDR3 amino acids: CASSLAMGVETQYF. CDR3 in DNA: TGCGCCAGCAGCTTGGCCATGGGCGTTGAGACCCAGTACTTC.

The rearrangement links TRBV5-6 to TRBJ2-2; D gene unclear. The CDR3 consists of 12 residues. Germline V gene data show CDR1 as SGHDT and CDR2 as YYEEEE. The ends were cut back, 4 bases at V and 6 bases at J, with 7 bases in the middle. The CDR3 region is CASSPWSGELFF. The DNA for the CDR3 is TGTGCCAGCAGCCCGTGGTCCGGGGAGCTGTTTTTT.

The chain links TRBV18 to TRBJ1-5; 10 positions match TRBD1. The CDR3 has 14 residues. With V trimmed by 3 bases and J by 5 bases, 1 base remained unmatched. Germline V lookup: CDR1 KGHSH, CDR2 LQKENI. The CDR3 DNA reads as TGTGCCAGCTCACCCGGGACAGGGGATCAGCCCCAGCATTTT. Protein: CASSPGTGDQPQHF.

This chain links TRBV18 with TRBJ2-7; D might be TRBD1 (6 bases). Per the germline V gene, CDR1 is KGHSH and CDR2 is LQKENI. CDR3 length equals 17 residues. Trimming left V 3 bases short and J 2 bases short, with 20 bases between. DNA for the CDR3: TGTGCCAGCTCACCGGGGCAGGGGTTCTCTATTGCCTACGAGCAGTACTTC. Translated, it gives CASSPGQGFSIAYEQYF.

The genes are TRBV6-5 and TRBJ2-2; the match to TRBD1 covers 10 bases. CDR1 is MNHEY and CDR2 is SVGAGI in the germline V gene. CDR3 size: 14 residues. With V trimmed by 6 bases and J by 7 bases, 5 bases remained unmatched. CDR3 DNA: TGTGCCAGCAGCCGGGACAGGGGTTTCGGGGAGCTGTTTTTT. This gives the protein CASSRDRGFGELFF.

The DNA for the CDR3 is TGCGCCAGCAGCCAAGATCACAGCAATCAGCCCCAGCATTTT. Translating it yields CASSQDHSNQPQHF. The chain employs TRBV4-1 and TRBJ1-5; D is ambiguous. V was trimmed by 0 bases and J by 1 base, leaving 4 bases between them. Germline V gives CDR1 MGHRA, CDR2 YSYEKL. The length of the CDR3 is 14 residues.

This clone was recorded once. The chain links TRBV9 to TRBJ2-7; D is undetermined. V was shortened by 1 base and J by 6 bases, with 14 bases between the two germline ends. CDR3 length: 14 amino acids. The germline V gene has CDR1 SGDLS and CDR2 YYNGEE. This chain's CDR3 is CASSVSSAFGEQYF. In DNA form, the CDR3 reads TGTGCCAGCAGCGTAAGCAGCGCTTTCGGCGAGCAGTACTTC.